What follows are 32 T cell receptor beta chains derived from one specimen sequenced in a study of identical twins. From the 5' RACE reads, TCRdb called clonotypes with MiXCR, one entry per CDR3 protein. The sample lists 100,000 to 110,000 distinct CDR3 sequences, 5.9% seen once, with 12% in the top ten. The sequenced sample consisted of memory T cells sorted from blood. These receptors all come from a woman in her fifties or sixties in good health.

Ten or more counts support this clonotype. CDR3 residues: CASSPSGRVTDTQYF. Written as DNA, the CDR3 is TGCGCCAGCAGCCCTAGCGGGAGGGTTACAGATACGCAGTATTTT. The V call is TRBV5-1, the J call TRBJ2-3; 12 bases line up with TRBD2. The CDR3 has 15 amino acids. Germline-derived CDR1 and CDR2 are SGHRS and YFSETQ. Trimming took 4 bases from V and 3 from J; bases not matched to a gene: 3. Complete variable domain (other parts from reference TRBV5-1 and TRBJ2-3): KAGVTQTPRYLIKTRGQQVTLSCSPISGHRSVSWYQQTPGQGLQFLFEYFSETQRNKGNFPGRFSGRQFSNSRSEMNVSTLELGDSALYLCASSPSGRVTDTQYFGPGTRLTVL.

The sample holds many counts of this clonotype. The V and J genes are TRBV29-1 and TRBJ1-1, with TRBD1 matching 7 bases. Germline loops: CDR1 SQVTM, CDR2 ANQGSEA. The length of the CDR3 is 13 residues. J was trimmed by 5 bases and V by 6 bases; bases with no gene match: 9. The CDR3, as DNA: TGCAGCGTCTCACAGGGGCAAGGAACTGAAGCTTTCTTT. Amino acid sequence: CSVSQGQGTEAFF.

CDR3 nucleotides: TGTGCCAGCAGCGTAGGGGGGGGGAGCGTGTCCTACAATGAGCAGTTCTTC. It is translated as CASSVGGGSVSYNEQFF. The chain employs TRBV9 and TRBJ2-1; 7 bases map to TRBD2. This CDR3 is 17 amino acids long. CDR1 is SGDLS and CDR2 is YYNGEE in the germline V gene. The trim removed 0 bases at V and 1 base at J, leaving 7 bases unmatched.

This clonotype was found many times. The chain employs TRBV12-3 or TRBV12-4 and TRBJ1-3; possible D gene TRBD1, 5 bases. The CDR3 has 15 amino acids. Trimming took off 3 bases at V and 7 bases at J, with 16 bases between the two ends. The CDR3 region has the DNA TGTGCCAGCAGTTTTTTCGGGACTCTAACCAACACCATATATTTT. It translates to CASSFFGTLTNTIYF.

This clonotype has just a few counts. The CDR3 here is CASSLHSQETQYF. The CDR3 coding sequence is TGTGCCAGCAGCTTGCACAGCCAAGAGACCCAGTACTTC. V is TRBV11-2 and J is TRBJ2-5; D gene unclear. The CDR3 is 13 residues long. V dropped 3 bases and J dropped 1 base, with 6 bases sitting between them. Germline CDR1 reads SGHAT; CDR2 reads FQNNGV.

This chain joins TRBV5-1 and TRBJ2-1; D might be TRBD1 (5 bases). Trimming pared 2 bases from V and 1 base from J, leaving 19 bases between. Germline CDR1 is SGHRS and CDR2 is YFSETQ. This CDR3 spans 18 amino acids. For the CDR3, the DNA is TGCGCCAGCAGCTTAGACCCTCGGACATCCGGTTCCTACAATGAGCAGTTCTTC. This codes for CASSLDPRTSGSYNEQFF.

In this sample, this clonotype turned up many times. V and J are TRBV9 and TRBJ1-1; maybe TRBD1 (6 bases). The ends were cut back, 4 bases at V and 1 base at J, with 17 bases in the middle. This CDR3 contains 16 residues. CDR1 and CDR2 from the germline V gene are SGDLS and YYNGEE. The CDR3 loop is CASSPSVGHQNTEAFF. CDR3 in DNA: TGTGCCAGCAGCCCGAGCGTGGGACACCAGAACACTGAAGCTTTCTTT.

This clonotype came up many times. The J gene is TRBJ2-5, the V gene TRBV18; D is uncertain. Deletions cut 3 bases from V and 2 bases from J, with 7 bases between. This CDR3 is 13 amino acids long. Germline V gene lookup returns CDR1 KGHSH and CDR2 LQKENI. This chain's CDR3 is CASSPVKQETQYF. Written as DNA, the CDR3 is TGTGCCAGCTCACCGGTCAAACAAGAGACCCAGTACTTC. Variable domain in full (rest from reference TRBV18 and TRBJ2-5): NAGVMQNPRHLVRRRGQEARLRCSPMKGHSHVYWYRQLPEEGLKFMVYLQKENIIDESGMPKERFSAEFPKEGPSILRIQQVVRGDSAAYFCASSPVKQETQYFGPGTRLLVL.

This clonotype was observed a handful of times. The CDR3 spells CSVRRQGRNEQFF. CDR3 in DNA: TGCAGCGTACGCCGACAGGGGAGGAATGAGCAGTTCTTC. This sequence joins TRBV29-1 and TRBJ2-1; 8 bases are shared with TRBD1. This CDR3 has 13 amino acids. The V segment lost 6 bases and the J segment 7 bases; nucleotides outside the gene matches: 8. CDR1 is SQVTM, CDR2 ANQGSEA, per germline.

Comment on this clonotype: A much larger clone differs by one base, so this may be a read error. This rearrangement joins TRBV7-6 to TRBJ1-4; D remains unclear. Trimming took off 5 bases at V and 4 bases at J, with 17 bases between the two ends. Germline V gives CDR1 SGHVS, CDR2 FNYEAQ. The CDR3 covers 16 residues. CDR3 DNA: TGTGCCAGCAGCCCGCGTCGTGGTATCCTTAATGAAAAACTGTTTTTT. Protein: CASSPRRGILNEKLFF.

The CDR3 spells CASSERTGSYNEQFF. The CDR3 coding sequence is TGTGCCAGCAGTGAACGGACAGGGTCCTACAATGAGCAGTTCTTC. The chain employs TRBV6-5 and TRBJ2-1, with 8 bases identical to TRBD1. The junction had 4 bases not matched to a gene; V was cut back by 5 bases and J by 1 base. Germline CDR1 MNHEY, CDR2 SVGAGI. CDR3 length: 15 residues.

This clonotype was observed a few times. The genes are TRBV11-2 and TRBJ2-3, with a possible D match to TRBD2 (5 bases). Germline V gives CDR1 SGHAT, CDR2 FQNNGV. This CDR3 contains 16 residues. V was trimmed by 6 bases and J by 2 bases, leaving 18 bases between them. CDR3 in DNA: TGTGCCAGCAGATGGCGAGGGTCGACAAACACAGATACGCAGTATTTT. Protein product: CASRWRGSTNTDTQYF.

This clonotype was counted only a few times. The chain is built from TRBV20-1 and TRBJ1-2; TRBD1 is a possible D gene (5 bases). Trimming took 6 bases from V and 8 from J, leaving 16 bases between them. This CDR3 comprises 12 residues. CDR1 DFQATT and CDR2 SNEGSKA come from the germline V gene (reference sequence). CDR3 loop: CSAGARERGYTF. The CDR3, as DNA: TGCAGTGCCGGGGCCAGGGAGCGGGGCTACACCTTC.

The CDR3 spells CSAQTGGASKNIQYF. In DNA form, the CDR3 reads TGCAGTGCTCAAACAGGGGGCGCGTCCAAAAACATTCAGTACTTC. This chain connects TRBV20-1 to TRBJ2-4; 9 bases map to TRBD1. In germline, CDR1 is DFQATT, CDR2 SNEGSKA (reference sequence). The length of the CDR3 is 15 residues. After removal of 5 bases from V and 2 bases from J, the junction contained 7 bases not matched to a gene.

This clonotype appeared many times. The chain employs TRBV3-1 and TRBJ2-7; TRBD1 is a possible D gene (5 bases). From germline, CDR1 is LGHDT and CDR2 YNNKEL (reference sequence). The CDR3 loop spans 11 amino acids. V lost 5 bases to trimming and J lost 10 bases, with 12 bases between them. The CDR3 here is CASSFQGSQYF. For the CDR3, the DNA is TGTGCCAGCAGCTTCCAGGGATCCCAGTACTTC.

This clonotype has a handful of counts. The chain carries TRBV20-1 and TRBJ1-5; maybe TRBD1 (6 bases). The germline V gene has CDR1 DFQATT and CDR2 SNEGSKA (reference sequence). Trimming shortened V by 6 bases and J by 6 bases, and 12 bases separated the two germline ends. CDR3 length equals 12 residues. The CDR3 DNA sequence: TGCAGTGCCACCCAGGGGCCTCAGCCCCAGCATTTT. Its protein is CSATQGPQPQHF.

This clonotype occurred many times. This rearrangement joins TRBV12-3 or TRBV12-4 to TRBJ2-3, with 11 bases aligning to TRBD2. The V gene end was trimmed by 4 bases and the J gene end by 0 bases; junction bases not matched to a gene: 9. The CDR3 covers 18 residues. The CDR3, as DNA: TGTGCCAGCAGTTCACGCATGACTAGCGGGGATAGCACAGATACGCAGTATTTT. Its translation: CASSSRMTSGDSTDTQYF.

The chain has TRBV11-3 and TRBJ2-1, with 7 bases matching TRBD2. Germline values: CDR1 SGHNT, CDR2 YENEEA. Trimming cost V 2 bases and J 1 base; bases outside gene matches: 2. The CDR3 length is 15 residues. CDR3 sequence reads: CASSLSGDSYNEQFF. CDR3 sequence (DNA): TGTGCCAGCAGCTTAAGCGGGGATTCCTACAATGAGCAGTTCTTC. Together with reference TRBV11-3 and TRBJ2-1, the CDR3 gives the full variable domain: EAGVVQSPRYKIIEKKQPVAFWCNPISGHNTLYWYLQNLGQGPELLIRYENEEAVDDSQLPKDRFSAERLKGVDSTLKIQPAELGDSAVYLCASSLSGDSYNEQFFGPGTRLTVL.

This clonotype was detected ten times or more. The chain recombines TRBV12-3 or TRBV12-4 with TRBJ1-2; 8 positions match TRBD1. The CDR3 is made up of 17 amino acids. V lost 6 bases and J lost 0; bases outside the gene matches: 12. The CDR3 DNA is TGTGCCAGCAGAGCCGGGACAGGCGATAAATCTAACTATGGCTACACCTTC. Translation: CASRAGTGDKSNYGYTF.

The chain is built from TRBV11-2 and TRBJ2-5; D could derive from TRBD1 or TRBD2 (6 bases each). The V end lost 6 bases, the J end lost 5 bases, and 13 bases lay between the germline ends. The CDR3 extends over 13 amino acids. Looked up from germline, CDR1 is SGHAT and CDR2 is FQNNGV. The CDR3: CASRKTGRETQYF. For the CDR3, the DNA is TGTGCCAGCAGGAAAACAGGGAGGGAGACCCAGTACTTC.

This clonotype showed up many times. V usage is TRBV11-2 and J usage is TRBJ2-2; D possibly corresponds to TRBD1 (6 bases). Germline V lookup: CDR1 SGHAT, CDR2 FQNNGV. The CDR3 loop spans 10 amino acids. Between the trimmed V and J ends, which lost 7 bases and 12 bases, there was a span of 9 bases. The CDR3 DNA follows: TGTGCCAGCACAGGGGCGAAGCTGTTTTTT. Residues: CASTGAKLFF.

This clonotype was recorded many times. The chain carries TRBV2 and TRBJ2-5; D uncertain. CDR1 is SNHLY, CDR2 FYNNEI, per germline. V lost 3 bases, J lost 5 bases, and 4 bases lay in between. CDR3 size: 11 residues. As DNA, the CDR3 is TGTGCCAGCAGTGATTCGGAGACCCAGTACTTC. It yields the protein CASSDSETQYF.

This clonotype was found many times. The chain recombines TRBV27 with TRBJ2-6, with a tentative D call TRBD1 (6 bases). This CDR3 is built from 17 residues. CDR1 is MNHEY and CDR2 is SMNVEV in the germline V gene (reference sequence). The V end lost 6 bases, the J end lost 0 bases, and 15 bases lay between the germline ends. This CDR3 reads CASSSDRRSSGANVLTF. CDR3 coding DNA: TGTGCCAGCAGCTCTGACAGGCGAAGCTCTGGGGCCAACGTCCTGACTTTC.

A remark on this clonotype: A much larger clone is a single base away; this may be a read error. This chain connects TRBV29-1 to TRBJ2-5; D is undetermined. The CDR3 runs to 12 residues. The germline V gene encodes CDR1 SQVTM and CDR2 ANQGSEA. V lost 6 bases and J lost 5, with 13 bases in between. The CDR3 DNA sequence: TGCAGCGTCACCCCTGGCTATGAGACCCAGTACTTC. Its protein product is CSVTPGYETQYF.

Only a few counts were recorded for this clonotype. The chain is built from TRBV6-1 and TRBJ1-2; 9 bases map to TRBD1. In germline, CDR1 is MNHNS, CDR2 SASEGT. The length of the CDR3 is 14 residues. Trimming took 4 bases from V and 5 from J; bases not matched to a gene: 5. CDR3 nucleotides: TGTGCCAGCAGTGCAGGGACAGGGCTATATGGCTACACCTTC. It encodes CASSAGTGLYGYTF.

The table lists this clonotype with a few counts. The chain combines TRBV5-1 with TRBJ2-3, with TRBD2 as a possible D gene (5 bases). Germline values: CDR1 SGHRS, CDR2 YFSETQ. V lost 0 bases, J lost 4 bases, and 15 bases lay in between. CDR3 size: 16 residues. CDR3 amino acids: CASSLAGVSGSDTQYF. CDR3 DNA sequence: TGCGCCAGCAGCTTGGCCGGAGTGAGCGGATCAGATACGCAGTATTTT.

V and J are TRBV3-1 and TRBJ1-2; no clear D gene. The germline V gene encodes CDR1 LGHDT and CDR2 YNNKEL (reference sequence). The CDR3 is 14 amino acids. Trimming removed 4 bases from V and 8 bases from J, with 17 bases in between. In DNA form, the CDR3 reads TGTGCCAGCAGCCGAACCGGGGATCCGGGGGGCTACACCTTC. Amino acid sequence: CASSRTGDPGGYTF.

This clonotype was recorded many times. The J gene is TRBJ2-5, the V gene TRBV25-1, with D perhaps being TRBD1 or TRBD2 (5 bases each). V lost 4 bases and J lost 8, with 8 bases in between. CDR3 length: 11 residues. Germline V gene data show CDR1 as MGHDK and CDR2 as SYGVNS. The DNA for the CDR3 is TGTGCCAGCAGTGGGGGGAAAACCCAGTACTTC. Translating gives CASSGGKTQYF.

This clonotype appeared many times. This chain connects TRBV7-3 to TRBJ2-1; 8 nucleotides align to TRBD1. The CDR3 runs to 15 residues. The germline V gene has CDR1 SGHTA and CDR2 FQGTGA. V was pared by 4 bases and J by 7 bases, with 9 bases of the junction left unmatched. Here the CDR3 reads CASSYRQGASNEQFF. The CDR3 nucleotides read TGTGCCAGCAGCTACCGCCAGGGGGCTAGTAATGAGCAGTTCTTC.

This clonotype was picked up many times. The chain combines TRBV6-5 with TRBJ2-3; D may be TRBD2 (5 bases). V was shortened by 4 bases and J by 6 bases, with 11 bases between the two germline ends. Germline lookup yields CDR1 MNHEY and CDR2 SVGAGI. This CDR3 has 13 amino acids. The CDR3 nucleotides read TGTGCCAGCAGTTCTGGTGGGGAGGATACGCAGTATTTT. This codes for CASSSGGEDTQYF.

This clonotype was seen many times. Sequence at one end of the junction differs from germline and may be a read error. This chain uses TRBV20-1 with TRBJ1-2; tentative D call: TRBD1 (5 bases). In germline, CDR1 is DFQATT, CDR2 SNEGSKA (reference sequence). The CDR3 extends over 14 amino acids. The DNA of the CDR3 is TGCAGTGCTAGTCCCCCCAGGGCAAACTCTGGCTACACCTTC. Translated, it gives CSASPPRANSGYTF.

This clonotype appeared many times. The rearrangement joins TRBV5-1 to TRBJ2-3; D is perhaps TRBD2 (6 bases). Germline V gene sequence: CDR1 SGHRS, CDR2 YFSETQ. This CDR3 contains 16 residues. V dropped 2 bases and J dropped 3 bases, with 16 bases sitting between them. The CDR3 loop reads CASSFYTGGVTDTQYF. CDR3 bases: TGCGCCAGCAGCTTCTACACTGGAGGGGTAACAGATACGCAGTATTTT.